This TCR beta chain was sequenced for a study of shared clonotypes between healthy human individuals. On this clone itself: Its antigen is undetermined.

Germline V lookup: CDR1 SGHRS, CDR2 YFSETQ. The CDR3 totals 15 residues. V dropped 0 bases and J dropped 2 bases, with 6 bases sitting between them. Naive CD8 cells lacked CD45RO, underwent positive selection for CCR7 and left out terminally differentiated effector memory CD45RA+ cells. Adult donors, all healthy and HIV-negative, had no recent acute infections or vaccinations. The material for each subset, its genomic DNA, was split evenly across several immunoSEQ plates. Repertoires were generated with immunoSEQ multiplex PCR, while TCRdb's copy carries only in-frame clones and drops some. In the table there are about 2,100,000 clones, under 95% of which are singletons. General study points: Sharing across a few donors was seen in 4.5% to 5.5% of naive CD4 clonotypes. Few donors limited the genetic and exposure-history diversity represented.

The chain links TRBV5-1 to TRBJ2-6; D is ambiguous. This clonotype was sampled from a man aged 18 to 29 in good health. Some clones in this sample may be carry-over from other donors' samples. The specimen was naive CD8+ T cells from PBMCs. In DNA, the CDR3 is TGCGCCAGCAGCTTGGAGGTGGCTGGGGCCAACGTCCTGACTTTC. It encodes CASSLEVAGANVLTF.